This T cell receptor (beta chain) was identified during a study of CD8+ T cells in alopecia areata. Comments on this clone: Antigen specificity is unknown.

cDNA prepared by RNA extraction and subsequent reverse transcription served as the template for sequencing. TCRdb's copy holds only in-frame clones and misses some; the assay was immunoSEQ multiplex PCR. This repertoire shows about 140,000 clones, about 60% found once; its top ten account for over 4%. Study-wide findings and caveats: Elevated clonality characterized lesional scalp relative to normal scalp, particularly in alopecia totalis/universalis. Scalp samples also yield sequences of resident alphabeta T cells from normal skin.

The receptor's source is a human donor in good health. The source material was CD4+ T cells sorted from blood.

This CDR3 reads CSVGGTGEAFF. CDR3 nucleotides: TGCAGCGTGGGGGGGACAGGGGAAGCTTTCTTT. The genes are TRBV29-1 and TRBJ1-1; 9 bases match TRBD1. The V segment lost 6 bases and the J segment 8 bases; nucleotides outside the gene matches: 4. Germline V lookup: CDR1 SQVTM, CDR2 ANQGSEA. This CDR3 is built from 11 residues.